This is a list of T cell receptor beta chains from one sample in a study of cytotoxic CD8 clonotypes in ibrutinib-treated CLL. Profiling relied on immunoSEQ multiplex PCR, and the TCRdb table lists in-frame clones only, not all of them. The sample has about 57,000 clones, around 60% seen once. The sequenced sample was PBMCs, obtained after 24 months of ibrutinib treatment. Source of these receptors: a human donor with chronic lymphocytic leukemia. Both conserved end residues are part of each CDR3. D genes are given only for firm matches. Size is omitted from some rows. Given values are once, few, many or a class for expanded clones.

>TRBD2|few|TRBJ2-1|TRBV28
CASSAPRVAGGYNEQFF
TGTGCCAGCAGTGCACCCAGGGTAGCGGGGGGGTACAATGAGCAGTTCTTC
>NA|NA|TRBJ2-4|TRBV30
CAWCPGTSFRLPAKNIQYF
TGTGCCTGGTGCCCCGGGACTTCGTTTCGGTTGCCCGCCAAAAACATTCAGTACTTC
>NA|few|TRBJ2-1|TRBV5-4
CASSPTPRSYNEQFF
TGTGCCAGCAGCCCGACACCGAGATCCTACAATGAGCAGTTCTTC
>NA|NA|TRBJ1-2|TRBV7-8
CASSITQANGYTF
TGTGCCAGCAGCATCACACAGGCTAATGGCTACACCTTC
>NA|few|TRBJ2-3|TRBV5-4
CASNLGTSNPTDTQYF
TGTGCCAGCAACTTAGGGACCTCAAACCCCACAGATACGCAGTATTTT
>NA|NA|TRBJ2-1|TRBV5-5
CASSFGEQFF
TGTGCCAGCAGCTTCGGGGAGCAGTTCTTC
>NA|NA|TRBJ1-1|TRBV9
CASSVVPKNTEAFF
TGTGCCAGCAGCGTAGTCCCTAAGAACACTGAAGCTTTCTTT
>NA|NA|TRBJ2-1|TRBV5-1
CASSSMTGNEQFF
TGCGCCAGCAGCTCTATGACAGGCAATGAGCAGTTCTTC
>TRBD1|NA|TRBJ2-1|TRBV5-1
CASSLAGGRGGTGKDNEQFF
TGCGCCAGCAGCTTGGCCGGGGGGCGAGGCGGGACAGGGAAGGACAATGAGCAGTTCTTC
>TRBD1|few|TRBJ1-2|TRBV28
CASTPFRDRTYGYTF
TGTGCCAGCACCCCTTTCCGGGACAGGACATATGGCTACACCTTC
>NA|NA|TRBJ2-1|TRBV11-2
CASSPYSRGEQFF
TGTGCCAGCAGCCCCTACTCTAGAGGTGAGCAGTTCTTC
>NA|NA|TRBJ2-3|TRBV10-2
CASSEGQTLSDTQYF
TGCGCCAGCAGTGAAGGACAGACACTGTCGGATACGCAGTATTTT
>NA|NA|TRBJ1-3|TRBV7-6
CASSQTVVGNTIYF
TGTGCCAGCAGCCAGACAGTGGTAGGAAACACCATATATTTT
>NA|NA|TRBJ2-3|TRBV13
CASSTRPTDTQYF
TGTGCCAGCAGCACCCGTCCCACAGATACGCAGTATTTT
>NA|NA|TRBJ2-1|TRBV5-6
CASSFGPTRVTGRTEQFF
TGTGCCAGCAGCTTCGGACCCACCCGGGTAACAGGGCGGACTGAGCAGTTCTTC
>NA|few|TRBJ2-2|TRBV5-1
CASRQELNTGELFF
TGCGCCAGCCGACAGGAGCTGAACACCGGGGAGCTGTTTTTT
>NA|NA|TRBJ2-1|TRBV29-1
CSVRQGSNEQFF
TGCAGCGTTCGGCAGGGGAGCAATGAGCAGTTCTTC
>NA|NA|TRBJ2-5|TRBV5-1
CASSPRAGQETQYF
TGCGCCAGCAGCCCCAGGGCGGGACAAGAGACCCAGTACTTC
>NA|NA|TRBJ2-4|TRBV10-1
CATHRGLAKNIQYF
TGCGCCACCCACCGCGGACTAGCCAAAAACATTCAGTACTTC
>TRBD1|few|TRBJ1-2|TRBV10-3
CAIVKGQGPGDGYTF
TGTGCCATCGTAAAAGGACAGGGCCCGGGGGATGGCTACACCTTC
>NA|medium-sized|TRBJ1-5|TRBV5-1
CASSTSFGQPQHF
TGCGCCAGCAGCACGTCATTTGGCCAGCCCCAGCATTTT
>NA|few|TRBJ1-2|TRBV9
CASSVVPNYGYTF
TGTGCCAGCAGCGTAGTGCCAAACTATGGCTACACCTTC
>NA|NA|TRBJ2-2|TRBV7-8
CASSSPPGGRFAGELFF
TGTGCCAGCAGCTCCCCTCCGGGCGGCCGTTTTGCCGGGGAGCTGTTTTTT
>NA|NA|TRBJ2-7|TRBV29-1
CSVDFGQPYEQYF
TGCAGCGTTGACTTTGGGCAACCCTACGAGCAGTACTTC
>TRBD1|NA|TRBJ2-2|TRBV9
CATGPQGAAGELFF
TGTGCCACCGGACCCCAGGGGGCGGCCGGGGAGCTGTTTTTT
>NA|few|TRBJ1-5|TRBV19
CASRYREVQPQHF
TGTGCCAGTAGATACAGGGAAGTTCAGCCCCAGCATTTT
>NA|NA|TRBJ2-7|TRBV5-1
CASSLGGEGEQYF
TGCGCCAGCAGCTTGGGGGGCGAGGGGGAGCAGTACTTC
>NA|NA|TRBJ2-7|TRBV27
CASSSGSDYEQYF
TGTGCCAGCAGTTCCGGGAGTGATTACGAGCAGTACTTC
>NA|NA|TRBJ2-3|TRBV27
CASSLYSLGGGTDTQYF
TGTGCCAGCAGTTTATATAGCCTGGGGGGCGGGACAGATACGCAGTATTTT
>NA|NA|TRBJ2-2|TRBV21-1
CASSNRDRDTGELFF
TGTGCCAGCAGCAACCGGGACAGGGACACCGGGGAGCTGTTTTTT
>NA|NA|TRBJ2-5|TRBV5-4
CASSFSGAETQYF
TGTGCCAGCAGCTTTTCAGGGGCAGAGACCCAGTACTTC
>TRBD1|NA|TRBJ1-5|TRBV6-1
CASSTDRVQPQHF
TGTGCCAGCAGCACCGACAGGGTTCAGCCCCAGCATTTT
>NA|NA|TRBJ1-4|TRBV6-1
CASGGVADEKLFF
TGTGCCAGCGGAGGGGTAGCGGATGAAAAACTGTTTTTT
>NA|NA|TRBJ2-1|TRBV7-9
CASLSGAEQFF
TGTGCCAGCCTCTCGGGGGCTGAGCAGTTCTTC
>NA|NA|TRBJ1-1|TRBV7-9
CASSGQGLTEAFF
TGTGCCAGCAGTGGCCAGGGACTCACTGAAGCTTTCTTT
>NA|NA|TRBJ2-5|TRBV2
CASSKEWETQYF
TGTGCCAGCAGTAAGGAGTGGGAGACCCAGTACTTC
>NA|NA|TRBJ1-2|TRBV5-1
CASSLTIGSYGYTF
TGCGCCAGCAGCTTGACGATAGGTTCATATGGCTACACCTTC
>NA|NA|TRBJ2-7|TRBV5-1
CASSFLPGDSYEQYF
TGCGCCAGCAGCTTCTTGCCCGGGGACTCCTACGAGCAGTACTTC
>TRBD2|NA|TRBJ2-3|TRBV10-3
CAIMRREEGGDTQYF
TGTGCCATCATGCGGCGGGAGGAGGGAGGAGATACGCAGTATTTT
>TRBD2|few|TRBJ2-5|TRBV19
CASSIGLASETQYF
TGTGCCAGTAGTATCGGACTAGCGTCTGAGACCCAGTACTTC
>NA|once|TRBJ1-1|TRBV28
CASSLTSGNVNTEAFF
TGTGCCAGCAGTCTAACCTCCGGGAACGTGAACACTGAAGCTTTCTTT
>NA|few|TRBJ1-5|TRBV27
CASSLAGTYQPQHF
TGTGCCAGCAGCCTCGCGGGTACCTATCAGCCCCAGCATTTT
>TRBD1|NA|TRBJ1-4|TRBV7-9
CASSFQQGASTNEKLFF
TGTGCCAGCAGCTTTCAACAGGGGGCGTCAACTAATGAAAAACTGTTTTTT
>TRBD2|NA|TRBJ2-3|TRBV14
CASSSLAGVGDTQYF
TGTGCCAGCAGCTCCCTAGCGGGAGTCGGGGATACGCAGTATTTT
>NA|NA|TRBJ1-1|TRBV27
CASSSSGNTEAFF
TGTGCCAGCAGTTCCTCAGGGAACACTGAAGCTTTCTTT
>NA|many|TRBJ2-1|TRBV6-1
CASSELRNNEQFF
TGTGCCAGCAGTGAATTGAGGAACAATGAGCAGTTCTTC